The 30 T cell receptor beta chains reported below all come from one sample, sequenced in a study of T-cell reconstitution after alpha-beta-depleted transplantation in children. As it was prepared, the TCRbeta library received unique molecular identifiers. Each CDR3 protein gets one entry after TCRdb re-called the PCR reads with MiXCR. The sample records about 420,000 distinct CDR3 sequences, 11% being singletons. Sequences were derived from PBMCs from the stem cell graft donor, sampled from the stem cell graft. These receptors originate from a human donor who donated a stem cell graft to a child with acute myeloid leukemia.

This clonotype was counted many times. The chain has TRBV27 and TRBJ2-7, with 7 bases matching TRBD1. This CDR3 spans 15 amino acids. V gave up 3 bases and J gave up 0 bases; unmatched junction bases: 5. Germline V gene data show CDR1 as MNHEY and CDR2 as SMNVEV (reference sequence). The CDR3 nucleotides read TGTGCCAGCAGTTTGACAGGGTCCTTCTCCTACGAGCAGTACGTC. This gives the protein CASSLTGSFSYEQYV.

This clonotype showed up just a few times. The chain combines TRBV6-2 or TRBV6-3 with TRBJ2-7; 8 bases are a match to TRBD2. The V and J ends lost 2 bases and 0 bases, in that order; junction bases with no gene match: 6. Germline V CDR1 and CDR2: MNHEY, SVGEGT. This CDR3 contains 16 residues. CDR3 region: CASSYTSGGLSYEQYF. The CDR3 nucleotides read TGTGCCAGCAGTTACACGAGCGGGGGCCTCTCCTACGAGCAGTACTTC.

CDR3 sequence reads: CSAPRAAQETQYF. The CDR3 DNA is TGCAGTGCTCCAAGGGCGGCGCAAGAGACCCAGTACTTC. The chain combines TRBV20-1 with TRBJ2-5; D not certain. Trimming shortened V by 5 bases and J by 2 bases, and 12 bases separated the two germline ends. This CDR3 is 13 amino acids long. CDR1 is DFQATT, CDR2 SNEGSKA, per germline (reference sequence).

This clonotype was counted ten times or more. J is TRBJ2-1 and V is TRBV20-1; D remains unclear. Deletions cut 3 bases from V and 0 bases from J, with 15 bases between. CDR3 length: 16 amino acids. Germline V gene sequence: CDR1 DFQATT, CDR2 SNEGSKA (reference sequence). CDR3 bases: TGCAGTGCTAGGGCTAGAGCCTTGAGCTCCTACAATGAGCAGTTCTTC. Protein: CSARARALSSYNEQFF.

The genes are TRBV29-1 and TRBJ1-2; weak D call: TRBD1 (5 bases). Trimming cost V 6 bases and J 8 bases, with 16 bases left between them. The CDR3 loop spans 12 amino acids. Germline assignment: CDR1 SQVTM and CDR2 ANQGSEA. The CDR3 nucleotides read TGCAGCGTGGCGGGGGGGGTGGACGGCTACACCTTC. It is translated as CSVAGGVDGYTF.

In regard to this clonotype: A much larger clone lies one base from this, so it may be a read error. This chain connects TRBV10-3 to TRBJ2-5; 8 nucleotides align to TRBD2. The germline V gene encodes CDR1 ENHRY and CDR2 SYGVKD. The trim removed 5 bases at V and 5 bases at J, leaving 10 bases unmatched. CDR3 length: 15 residues. The DNA for the CDR3 is TGTGCCATCAGTTTCCGGGGGGGCAGGTTTGAGACCCAGTACTTC. This gives the protein CAISFRGGRFETQYF.

This clonotype was found many times. The genes are TRBV20-1 and TRBJ2-7; TRBD2 is a possible D gene (6 bases). Trimming cost V 3 bases and J 2 bases, with 11 bases left between them. Per the germline V gene, CDR1 is DFQATT and CDR2 is SNEGSKA (reference sequence). This CDR3 is built from 13 residues. The CDR3 region has the DNA TGCAGTGCTAGGCTAGCGTCAACCTACGAGCAGTACTTC. Its translation is CSARLASTYEQYF.

DNA of the CDR3: TGTGCCAGCAGCTCCCAGGAGGGTTCGCAGTTCTTC. Protein product: CASSSQEGSQFF. The chain combines TRBV7-9 with TRBJ2-1; possible D gene TRBD2, 6 bases. V was shortened by 4 bases and J by 12 bases, with 13 bases between the two germline ends. Germline CDR1 is SEHNR and CDR2 is FQNEAQ (reference sequence). This CDR3 is 12 amino acids long. Full variable domain (missing parts from reference TRBV7-9 and TRBJ2-1): DTGVSQNPRHKITKRGQNVTFRCDPISEHNRLYWYRQTLGQGPEFLTYFQNEAQLEKSRLLSDRFSAERPKGSFSTLEIQRTEQGDSAMYLCASSSQEGSQFFGPGTRLTVL.

In its sample, this clonotype was seen a few times. The chain joins TRBV5-6 to TRBJ1-5; D unclear. The CDR3 sequence is 14 residues long. V was shortened by 2 bases and J by 1 base, with 7 bases between the two germline ends. Germline V CDR1 and CDR2: SGHDT, YYEEEE. The CDR3 sequence: CASSLYGSNQPQHF. The CDR3 DNA is TGTGCCAGCAGCTTATATGGGAGCAATCAGCCCCAGCATTTT. The variable domain in full, completed from reference TRBV5-6 and TRBJ1-5, reads DAGVTQSPTHLIKTRGQQVTLRCSPKSGHDTVSWYQQALGQGPQFIFQYYEEEERQRGNFPDRFSGHQFPNYSSELNVNALLLGDSALYLCASSLYGSNQPQHFGDGTRLSIL.

J is TRBJ2-7 and V is TRBV7-6; TRBD1 agrees at 8 bases. The CDR3 runs 17 residues. Germline V gives CDR1 SGHVS, CDR2 FNYEAQ. J gave up 0 bases and V 1 base, and 8 bases lay outside the gene matches. The CDR3 nucleotides are TGTGCCAGCAGCTTAGATCCCGAGACAGGGGCCTCCTACGAGCAGTACTTC. Translating it yields CASSLDPETGASYEQYF. Supplemented by reference TRBV7-6 and TRBJ2-7, the full variable domain reads GAGVSQSPRYKVTKRGQDVALRCDPISGHVSLYWYRQALGQGPEFLTYFNYEAQQDKSGLPNDRFSAERPEGSISTLTIQRTEQRDSAMYRCASSLDPETGASYEQYFGPGTRLTVT.

This clonotype occurred many times. The J gene is TRBJ2-3, the V gene TRBV5-1; 12 nucleotides align to TRBD2. The CDR3 is made up of 15 amino acids. V was clipped by 4 bases and J by 7 bases; unmatched bases: 7. Germline V gene lookup returns CDR1 SGHRS and CDR2 YFSETQ. CDR3 protein: CASSPTSGGPNTQYF. DNA for the CDR3: TGCGCCAGCAGCCCGACTAGCGGGGGACCTAATACGCAGTATTTT.

The CDR3 nucleotides read TGTGCCAGCAGCCCCCGTTGGGGGGTTGGGGCCAACGTCCTGACTTTC. Translation gives CASSPRWGVGANVLTF. The rearrangement links TRBV13 to TRBJ2-6, with D possibly TRBD2 on 6 matching bases. This CDR3 spans 16 amino acids. Trimming stripped 5 bases from V and 3 bases from J, with 14 bases between. Germline CDR1 reads PRHDT; CDR2 reads FYEKMQ (reference sequence).

With respect to this clonotype: Because the CDR3's place on the DNA is in doubt, the DNA is left out and the CDR3 is given as listed by TCRdb. The chain employs TRBV3-1 and TRBJ1-1. CDR1 is LGHDT, CDR2 YNNKEL, per germline (reference sequence). Inclusive of both ends, the CDR3 amounts to 14 amino acids. This CDR3 reads CASSPAALNTEAFF.

The chain recombines TRBV4-3 with TRBJ2-1; 8 bases are a match to TRBD2. This CDR3 region has 15 residues. V trimming: 2 bases; J trimming: 2 bases; junction bases outside the gene matches: 2. Germline V gene data show CDR1 as LGHNA and CDR2 as YSLEER. CDR3: CASSQLAGPYNEQFF. In DNA form, the CDR3 reads TGCGCCAGCAGCCAACTAGCGGGCCCCTACAATGAGCAGTTCTTC.

The table lists this clonotype with many counts. This chain connects TRBV20-1 to TRBJ2-1; 10 nucleotides match TRBD2. The CDR3 length is 14 residues. Unmatched junction bases numbered 1, after V lost 3 bases and J lost 2 bases. From germline, CDR1 is DFQATT and CDR2 SNEGSKA (reference sequence). As DNA, the CDR3 is TGCAGTGCTAGGCTAGCGGGGGCCTACAATGAGCAGTTCTTC. Protein product: CSARLAGAYNEQFF.

As for this clonotype: Sequence at one end of the junction differs from germline and may be a read error. The chain is built from TRBV5-1 and TRBJ1-2, with D perhaps matching TRBD1 (5 bases). Germline values: CDR1 SGHRS, CDR2 YFSETQ. The CDR3 runs 16 residues. The DNA of the CDR3 is TGCGCCAGCAGCTTGGGCCGGGACCTGCCTAACCATGGCTACACCTTC. This translates into CASSLGRDLPNHGYTF.

Many counts were recorded for this clonotype. The J gene is TRBJ2-7, the V gene TRBV20-1; no clear D. This CDR3 comprises 13 residues. The germline V gene has CDR1 DFQATT and CDR2 SNEGSKA (reference sequence). The V gene lost 1 base and the J gene lost 4 bases, with 11 bases spanning the gap. The CDR3 DNA sequence: TGCAGTGCTAGAGCTACACTCGATTACGAGCAGTACTTC. This encodes CSARATLDYEQYF.

This clonotype was counted many times. V usage is TRBV6-1 and J usage is TRBJ2-2; D gene unclear. In germline, CDR1 is MNHNS, CDR2 SASEGT. Trimming took off 4 bases at V and 5 bases at J, with 11 bases between the two ends. The CDR3 is 14 residues long. CDR3 bases: TGTGCCAGCAGTGTGGTCAGTTTTACCGGGGAGCTGTTTTTT. Protein: CASSVVSFTGELFF.

This clonotype was seen more than once but under ten times. This CDR3 reads CAGQTSGSGETQYF. CDR3 nucleotide sequence: TGTGCCGGACAGACTAGCGGGAGCGGGGAGACCCAGTACTTC. The chain carries TRBV7-9 and TRBJ2-5; 12 bases are a match to TRBD2. This CDR3 has 14 residues. Per the germline V gene, CDR1 is SEHNR and CDR2 is FQNEAQ (reference sequence). Trimming cost V 11 bases and J 5 bases; bases outside gene matches: 9.

The chain links TRBV5-1 to TRBJ2-1; 8 nucleotides match TRBD1. Germline assignment: CDR1 SGHRS and CDR2 YFSETQ. This CDR3 has 15 residues. The J segment lost 0 bases and the V segment lost 7 bases, leaving 6 bases of the junction unmatched. CDR3 sequence: CASLSDRDSYNEQFF. In DNA form, the CDR3 reads TGCGCCAGCCTCTCGGACAGGGACTCCTACAATGAGCAGTTCTTC.

This clonotype was counted between two and nine times. This chain joins TRBV5-1 and TRBJ2-1; D is undetermined. Germline CDR1 reads SGHRS; CDR2 reads YFSETQ. CDR3 length: 14 amino acids. V gave up 2 bases and J gave up 6 bases, with 12 bases separating them. In DNA, the CDR3 is TGCGCCAGCAGCTTAGAGAAGCGACCCAATGAGCAGTTCTTC. Encoded protein: CASSLEKRPNEQFF.

This clonotype was picked up many times. The chain recombines TRBV20-1 with TRBJ2-3; no firm D call. Trimming left V 7 bases short and J 14 bases short, with 19 bases between. Germline loops: CDR1 DFQATT, CDR2 SNEGSKA (reference sequence). This CDR3 spans 11 amino acids. The DNA for the CDR3 is TGCAGTGGGATGGACCACCCGTTCCTGTATTTT. Its protein product is CSGMDHPFLYF.

CDR3 region: CSARDLPTYEQYF. CDR3 DNA sequence: TGCAGTGCTAGAGATCTGCCAACCTACGAGCAGTACTTC. The chain combines TRBV20-1 with TRBJ2-7; D is unclear. The CDR3 runs to 13 residues. Per the germline V gene, CDR1 is DFQATT and CDR2 is SNEGSKA (reference sequence). Trimming took 0 bases from V and 2 from J, leaving 8 bases between them.

This clonotype was counted at least ten times. The J gene is TRBJ1-6, the V gene TRBV7-2, with 7 positions matching TRBD1. In germline, CDR1 is SGHTA, CDR2 FQGNSA. Trimming took 5 bases from V and 4 from J; bases not matched to a gene: 2. The CDR3 extends over 14 amino acids. The CDR3 DNA follows: TGTGCCAGCAGCCCGGGACAGTATAATTCACCCCTCCACTTT. Translated, it gives CASSPGQYNSPLHF.

This clonotype occurred a few times. The J gene is TRBJ2-3, the V gene TRBV7-9; D perhaps matches TRBD2 (5 bases). CDR1 and CDR2 from the germline V gene are SEHNR and FQNEAQ (reference sequence). Deletions cut 8 bases from V and 2 bases from J, with 20 bases between. The CDR3 consists of 16 residues. CDR3 coding DNA: TGTGCCAGCTCCCACCGCCCCGGCGGGCCCACAGATACGCAGTATTTT. It is translated as CASSHRPGGPTDTQYF.

The chain couples TRBV19 to TRBJ2-1; 10 positions match TRBD2. The CDR3 runs to 16 residues. The germline gives CDR1 LNHDA, CDR2 SQIVND (reference sequence). Losses at the gene ends were 4 bases for V and 0 bases for J; bases not matched to a gene: 3. The CDR3 nucleotides read TGTGCCAGTAGTACTAGCGGGAGTTACTCCTACAATGAGCAGTTCTTC. The encoded protein is CASSTSGSYSYNEQFF.

This clonotype has only a few counts. The rearrangement joins TRBV14 to TRBJ2-5; a possible D gene is TRBD1 (5 bases). Germline V gene lookup returns CDR1 SGHDN and CDR2 FVKESK. The CDR3 contains 14 residues. V lost 3 bases and J lost 5, with 13 bases in between. This CDR3 reads CASSHWTNGETQYF. The CDR3 DNA follows: TGTGCCAGCAGCCATTGGACAAACGGGGAGACCCAGTACTTC.

The sample holds a few counts of this clonotype. This chain uses TRBV12-3 or TRBV12-4 with TRBJ1-5; TRBD1 might be the D (5 bases). CDR3 length: 16 residues. With 6 bases removed from V and 7 bases from J, the gap between germline ends came to 22 bases. The CDR3 DNA reads TGTGCCAGCAGCCCTTGGGGACTCGAGGGTGGACAGCCCCAGCATTTT. Residues: CASSPWGLEGGQPQHF.

This clonotype has at least ten counts. This rearrangement joins TRBV20-1 to TRBJ2-4, with 7 bases aligning to TRBD1. From germline, CDR1 is DFQATT and CDR2 SNEGSKA (reference sequence). Trimming cost V 5 bases and J 1 base; bases outside gene matches: 8. This CDR3 has 15 residues. CDR3 sequence reads: CSALQGNEAKNIQYF. The CDR3 bases are TGCAGTGCTTTACAGGGGAATGAGGCCAAAAACATTCAGTACTTC.

The gene calls are TRBV6-2 or TRBV6-3 and TRBJ2-1, with unresolved D. CDR3 length: 11 residues. The germline V gene encodes CDR1 MNHEY and CDR2 SVGEGT. Trimming cost V 8 bases and J 8 bases, with 10 bases left between them. CDR3 sequence: CASGFIDEQFF. The DNA of the CDR3 is TGTGCCAGCGGCTTTATCGATGAGCAGTTCTTC.